This TCR beta chain was identified during a study of T cells in women clearing cervical HPV infection. For the study at large: Case blood drawn at lesion detection; control blood after infection cleared. Case blood was drawn a median approximately 150 days after lesion detection. Study-level points and caveats: Repertoire richness, not evenness, was significantly elevated in CIN3+ cases versus controls.

Points on this clone: Its antigen is as yet unknown. The read gets to within 3 residues of the CDR3 end, and the germline J gene fills in the rest.

TCR beta CDR3 amplified by multiplex PCR from roughly 1,100 ng genomic DNA. Sequencing used immunoSEQ multiplex PCR; TCRdb keeps in-frame clones, though not all of them. The sample includes 25,000 or so clones. The CDR3 covers 15 residues. V shed 1 base and J 3 bases; nucleotides not matched to a gene: 5. The V gene's germline CDR1 is SGHVS and CDR2 FQNEAQ. Specimen: blood buffy coat. This rearrangement joins TRBV7-8 to TRBJ2-7; 8 positions agree with TRBD1. The sequence came from a woman aged 18 to 75 with a cervical HPV16 infection that either progressed to CIN3+ or cleared (not recorded which). This chain's CDR3 is CASSLETGVGYEQYF. CDR3 bases read: TGTGCCAGCAGCTTAGAGACAGGGGTTGGCTACGAG. The whole variable domain, filled in from reference TRBV7-8 and TRBJ2-7, reads GAGVSQSPRYKVAKRGQDVALRCDPISGHVSLFWYQQALGQGPEFLTYFQNEAQLDKSGLPSDRFFAERPEGSVSTLKIQRTQQEDSAVYLCASSLETGVGYEQYFGPGTRLTVT.